This TCR beta chain was documented in a study of PD-1 blockade in classical Hodgkin lymphoma. This CDR3 is 16 amino acids long. The J segment lost 5 bases and the V segment lost 1 base, leaving 8 bases of the junction unmatched. Germline-derived CDR1 and CDR2 are MGHRA and YSYEKL. Data came from immunoSEQ multiplex PCR; TCRdb stores just in-frame clones and leaves some out. The table includes roughly 60,000 clones, 90% detected once. All trial patients relapsed after autologous stem cell transplantation. The gene calls are TRBV4-1 and TRBJ2-7, with 10 bases lining up with TRBD1. The material was peripheral blood mononuclear cells (PBMCs), obtained at baseline. This clonotype was sampled from a human donor with classical Hodgkin lymphoma. The DNA for the CDR3 is TGCGCCAGCAGCCAAGTTGTTCGGGACAGGGGACACGAGCAGTACTTC. Translated, it gives CASSQVVRDRGHEQYF.